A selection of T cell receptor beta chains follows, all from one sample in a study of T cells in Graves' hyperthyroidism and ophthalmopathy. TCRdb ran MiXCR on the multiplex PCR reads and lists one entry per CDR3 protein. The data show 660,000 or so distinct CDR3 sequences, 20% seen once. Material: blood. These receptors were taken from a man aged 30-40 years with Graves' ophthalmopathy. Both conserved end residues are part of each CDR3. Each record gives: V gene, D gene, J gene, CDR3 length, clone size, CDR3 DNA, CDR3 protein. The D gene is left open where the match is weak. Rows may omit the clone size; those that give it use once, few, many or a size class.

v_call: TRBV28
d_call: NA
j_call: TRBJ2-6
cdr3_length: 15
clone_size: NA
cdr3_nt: TGTGCCAGTTCGTCAGGGGCCCTTGGGGCCAACGTCCTGACTTTC
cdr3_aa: CASSSGALGANVLTF

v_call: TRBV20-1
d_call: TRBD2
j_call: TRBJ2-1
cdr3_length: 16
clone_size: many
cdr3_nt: TGCAGTGCTTCGCCCCTCTCTAGCGGGAGGGAGAATGAGCAGTTCTTC
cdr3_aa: CSASPLSSGRENEQFF

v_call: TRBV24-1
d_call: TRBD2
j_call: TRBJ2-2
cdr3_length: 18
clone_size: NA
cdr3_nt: TGTGCCACCAGTGATTTGAGCGTTAGCGGGCCAAACACCGGGGAGCTGTTTTTT
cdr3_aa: CATSDLSVSGPNTGELFF

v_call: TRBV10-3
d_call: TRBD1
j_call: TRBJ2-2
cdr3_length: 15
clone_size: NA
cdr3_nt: TGTGCCATCAGTGACGACAGGGGAGGCACCGGGGAGCTGTTTTTT
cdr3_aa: CAISDDRGGTGELFF

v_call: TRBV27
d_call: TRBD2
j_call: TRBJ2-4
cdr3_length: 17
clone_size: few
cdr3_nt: TGTGCCACCCCGGGACTAGCGGGGCGCAGAACCAAAAACATTCAGTACTTC
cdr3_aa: CATPGLAGRRTKNIQYF

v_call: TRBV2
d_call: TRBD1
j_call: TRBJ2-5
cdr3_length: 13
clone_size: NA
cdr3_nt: TGTGCCAGCAGCAGGACAGGGGATGAGACCCAGTACTTC
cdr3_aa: CASSRTGDETQYF

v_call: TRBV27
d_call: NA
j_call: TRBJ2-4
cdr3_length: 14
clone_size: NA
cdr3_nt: TGTGCCAGCAGTATGACAGTAGCCAAAAACATTCAGTACTTC
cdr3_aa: CASSMTVAKNIQYF

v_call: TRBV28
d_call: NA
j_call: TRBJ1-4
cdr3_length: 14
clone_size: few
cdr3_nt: TGTGCCAGCAGTTCAGGGTCAACTAATGAAAAACTGTTTTTT
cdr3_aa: CASSSGSTNEKLFF

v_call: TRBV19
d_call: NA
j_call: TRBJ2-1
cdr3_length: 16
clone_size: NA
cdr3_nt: TGTGCCAGTAGACCTTTAGCGGATAGCTCCTACAATGAGCAGTTCTTC
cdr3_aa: CASRPLADSSYNEQFF

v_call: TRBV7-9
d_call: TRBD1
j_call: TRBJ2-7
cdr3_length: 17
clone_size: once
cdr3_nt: TGTGCCAGCAGCCGTCTATCTGGGACAGGGAATACCTACGAGCAGTACTTC
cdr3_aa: CASSRLSGTGNTYEQYF

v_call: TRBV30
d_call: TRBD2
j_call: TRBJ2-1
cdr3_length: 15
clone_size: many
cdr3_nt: TGTGCCTGGGTGGGACTAGCGGGAGGGCCGTATGAGCAGTTCTTC
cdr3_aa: CAWVGLAGGPYEQFF

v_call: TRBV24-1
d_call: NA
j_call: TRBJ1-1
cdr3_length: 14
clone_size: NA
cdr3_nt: TGTGCCACCAGTGATGCCGGGAGTAGCACTGAAGCTTTCTTT
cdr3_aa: CATSDAGSSTEAFF

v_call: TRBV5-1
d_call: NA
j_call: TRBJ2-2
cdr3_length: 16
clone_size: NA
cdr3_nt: TGCGCCAGCAGCTTGCGGAGTGGGAGGAACACCGGGGAGCTGTTTTTT
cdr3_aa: CASSLRSGRNTGELFF

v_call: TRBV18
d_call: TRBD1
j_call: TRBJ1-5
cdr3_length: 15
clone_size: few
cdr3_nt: TGTGCCAGCTCAGACAGGGTGGGGAGCAATCAGCCCCAGCATTTT
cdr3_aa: CASSDRVGSNQPQHF

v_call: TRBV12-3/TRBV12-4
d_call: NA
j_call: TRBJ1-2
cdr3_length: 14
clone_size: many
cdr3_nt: TGTGCCAGCAGTCGGGACGGTTCTTTCTATGGCTACACCTTC
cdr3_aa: CASSRDGSFYGYTF

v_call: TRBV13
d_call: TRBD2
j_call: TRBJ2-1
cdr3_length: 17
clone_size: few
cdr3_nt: TGTGCCAGCAGCTACGGACTAGCGGGGAGCTCCTACAATGAGCAGTTCTTC
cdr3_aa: CASSYGLAGSSYNEQFF

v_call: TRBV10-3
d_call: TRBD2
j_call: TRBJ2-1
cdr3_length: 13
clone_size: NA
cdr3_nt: TGTGCCATCAGTAGACTAGCGGGAGATGAGCAGTTCTTC
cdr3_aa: CAISRLAGDEQFF